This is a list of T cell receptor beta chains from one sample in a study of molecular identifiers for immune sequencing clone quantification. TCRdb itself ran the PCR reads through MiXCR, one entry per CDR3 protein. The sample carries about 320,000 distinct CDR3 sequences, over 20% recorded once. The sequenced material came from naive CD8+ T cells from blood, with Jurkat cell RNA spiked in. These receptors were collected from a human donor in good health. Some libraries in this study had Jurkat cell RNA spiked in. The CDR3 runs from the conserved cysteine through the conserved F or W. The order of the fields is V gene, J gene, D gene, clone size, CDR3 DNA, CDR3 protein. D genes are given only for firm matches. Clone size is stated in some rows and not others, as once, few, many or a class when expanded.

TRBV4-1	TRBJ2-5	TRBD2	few	TGCGCCAGCAGCCAAGATTTGTCGGGAGCGGGGCAAGAGACCCAGTACTTC	CASSQDLSGAGQETQYF
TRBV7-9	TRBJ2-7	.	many	TGTGCCAGCAGCACCGGGACCACCTACGAGCAGTACTTC	CASSTGTTYEQYF
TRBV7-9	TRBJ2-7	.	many	TGTGCCAGCAGCTTAGGGCAGGACGAGCAGTACTTC	CASSLGQDEQYF
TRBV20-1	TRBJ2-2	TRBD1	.	TGCAGTGCTAGAGAAAGGGGGCTGAACACCGGGGAGCAGTTTTTT	CSARERGLNTGEQFF
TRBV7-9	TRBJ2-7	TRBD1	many	TGTGCCAGCAGCCCCGGGACAGGGCTCGAGCAGTACTTC	CASSPGTGLEQYF
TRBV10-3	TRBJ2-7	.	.	TGTGCCATCCGGGCAGGGGACTCCTACGAGCAGTACTTC	CAIRAGDSYEQYF
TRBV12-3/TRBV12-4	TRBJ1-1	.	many	TGTGCCAGCAGTTTAGAAGAGGAGAACACTGAAGCTTTCTTT	CASSLEEENTEAFF
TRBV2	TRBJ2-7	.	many	TGTGCCAGCAGTGAGGAGGACAGAGCCTACGAGCAGTACTTC	CASSEEDRAYEQYF
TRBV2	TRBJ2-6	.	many	TGTGCCAGCACTCAAGTGGGGGCAGGGGCCAACGTCCTGACTTTC	CASTQVGAGANVLTF
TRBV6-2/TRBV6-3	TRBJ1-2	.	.	TGTGCCAGCAGTTATCTGATTGGCTACACCTTC	CASSYLIGYTF
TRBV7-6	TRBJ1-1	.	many	TGTGCCAGCAGTTTATCATCGAACACTGAAGCTTTCTTT	CASSLSSNTEAFF
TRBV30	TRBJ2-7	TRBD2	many	TGTGCCTGGAGAACTAGCGGGACCCACGAGCAGTACTTC	CAWRTSGTHEQYF
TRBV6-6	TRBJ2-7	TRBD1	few	TGTGCCAGCAGATTCACAGGGGCCGAGCAGTACTTC	CASRFTGAEQYF
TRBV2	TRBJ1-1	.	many	TGTGCCAGCAGTGAAGGACGGACTGAAGCTTTCTTT	CASSEGRTEAFF
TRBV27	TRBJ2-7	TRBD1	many	TGTGCCAGCAGCCGGACAGGGGTCCCACGGCCCTACGAGCAGTACTTC	CASSRTGVPRPYEQYF
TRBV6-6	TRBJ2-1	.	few	TGTGCCAGCAGTCGGGCCGCCTCTACGGGGCAGTTCTTC	CASSRAASTGQFF
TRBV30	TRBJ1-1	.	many	TGTGCCTGGAACACAGGGTTGAACACTGAAGCTTTCTTT	CAWNTGLNTEAFF
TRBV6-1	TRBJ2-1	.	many	TGTGCCAGCAGTCTTGGACAGCTCTACAATGAGCAGTTCTTC	CASSLGQLYNEQFF
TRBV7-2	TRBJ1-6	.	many	TGTGCCAGCAGCTCTGTTACAGATTGGGATGGATCACCCCTCCACTTT	CASSSVTDWDGSPLHF
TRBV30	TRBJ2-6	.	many	TGTGCCTGGTCGACTGACAGCTCTGGGGCCAACGTCCTGACTTTC	CAWSTDSSGANVLTF
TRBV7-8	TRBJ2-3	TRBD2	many	TGTGCCAGCAGCTTAGACCCTCATAGCGGGGGGCCCGATACGCAGTATTTT	CASSLDPHSGGPDTQYF
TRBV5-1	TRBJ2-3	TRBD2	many	TGCGCCAGCAGCGGAGCGGGGGGACCAGATACGCAGTATTTT	CASSGAGGPDTQYF
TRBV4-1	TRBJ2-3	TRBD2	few	TGCGCCAGCAGCCAAGATGGACTAGGGACAGATACGCAGTATTTT	CASSQDGLGTDTQYF
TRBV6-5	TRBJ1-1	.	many	TGTGCCAGCAGTTTCACCGATGGACAAGCGAACACTGAAGCTTTCTTT	CASSFTDGQANTEAFF
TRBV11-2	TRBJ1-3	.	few	TGTGCCAGCAGCCTGGAGAGAGACTCTGGAAACACCATATATTTT	CASSLERDSGNTIYF
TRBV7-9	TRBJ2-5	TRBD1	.	TGTGCCAGCACTGCTTCCCGGGACAGGGCTGGGCAAGAGACCCAGTACTTC	CASTASRDRAGQETQYF
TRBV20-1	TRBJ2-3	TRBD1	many	TGCAGTGCTAGCCGGACAGGGGGCGGAGATACGCAGTATTTT	CSASRTGGGDTQYF
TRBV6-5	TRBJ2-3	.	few	TGTGCCAGCAGTTCCGGACCGAGCACAGATACGCAGTATTTT	CASSSGPSTDTQYF
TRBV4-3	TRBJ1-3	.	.	TGCGCCAGCAGCGAGATCTCTGGAAACACCATATATTTT	CASSEISGNTIYF
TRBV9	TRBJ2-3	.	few	TGTGCCAGCAGCCCCGCGGAAGTGTGGGCAGATACGCAGTATTTT	CASSPAEVWADTQYF
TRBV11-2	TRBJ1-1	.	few	TGTGCCTACGCGGACATATGGAACACTGAAGCTTTCTTT	CAYADIWNTEAFF
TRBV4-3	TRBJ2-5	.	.	TGCGCCAGCAGCCAAGTACGGGCCCAAGAGACCCAGTACTTC	CASSQVRAQETQYF
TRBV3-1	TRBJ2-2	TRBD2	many	TGTGCCAGCAGCCAGGCGGGGGAGAGGACCGGGGAGCTGTTTTTT	CASSQAGERTGELFF
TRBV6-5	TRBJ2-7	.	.	TGTGCCAGCAGTTACAGCATTTCCTACGAGCAGTACTTC	CASSYSISYEQYF
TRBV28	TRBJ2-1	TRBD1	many	TGTGCCAGCAGACCTCCTCTACAGGGGGCAAAAAATGAGCAGTTCTTC	CASRPPLQGAKNEQFF
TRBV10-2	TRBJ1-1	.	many	TGCGCCAGCAGTGAGCCGCTAGGTCAGAACACTGAAGCTTTCTTT	CASSEPLGQNTEAFF
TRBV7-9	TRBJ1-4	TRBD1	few	TGTGCCAGCTCAGGGACAGGGATTAATGAAAAACTGTTTTTT	CASSGTGINEKLFF
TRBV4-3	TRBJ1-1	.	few	TGCGCCAGCAGCCAAGATTGGACGGACACTGAAGCTTTCTTT	CASSQDWTDTEAFF
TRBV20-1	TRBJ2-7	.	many	TGCAGTGCTACCCCACAGGGAGGTCATGACGAGCAGTACTTC	CSATPQGGHDEQYF
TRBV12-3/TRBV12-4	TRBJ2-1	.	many	TGTGCCAGCAGTTTTGCCAACCATGAGCAGTTCTTC	CASSFANHEQFF
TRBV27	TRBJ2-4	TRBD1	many	TGTGCCAGCAGCCCACAGGGGGTCGACATTCAGTACTTC	CASSPQGVDIQYF
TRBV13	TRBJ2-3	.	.	TGTGCCCGCAGCTTTCGTGGACCTCCGGATACGCAGTATTTT	CARSFRGPPDTQYF
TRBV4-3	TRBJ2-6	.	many	TGCGCCAGCAGCCAAGTTGGTGACCTTTCCGGGGCCAACGTCCTGACTTTC	CASSQVGDLSGANVLTF
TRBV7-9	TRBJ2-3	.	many	TGTGCCAGCAGTTTCTCAACCACAGATACGCAGTATTTT	CASSFSTTDTQYF
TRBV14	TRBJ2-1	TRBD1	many	TGTGCCAGCAGCCAGGAGACAGGGACAAGGGATGAGCAGTTCTTC	CASSQETGTRDEQFF
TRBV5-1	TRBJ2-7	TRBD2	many	TGCGCCAGCAGCGCGGGACTAGCGGGCGGCTACGAGCAGTACTTC	CASSAGLAGGYEQYF
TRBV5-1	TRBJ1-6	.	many	TGCGCCAGCAGCTTGAACGGAGGCCTACCCCTCCACTTT	CASSLNGGLPLHF
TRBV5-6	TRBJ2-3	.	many	TGTGCCAGCAGCTTGTTGGGGGGGCACAACACAGATACGCAGTATTTT	CASSLLGGHNTDTQYF
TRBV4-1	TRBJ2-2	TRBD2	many	TGCGCCAGCAGCCAAAGACTAGCGGGAATGTGGGAAGACACCGGGGAGCTGTTTTTT	CASSQRLAGMWEDTGELFF
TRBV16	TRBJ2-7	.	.	TGTGCCAGCAGCCAGGCTCACGAGCAGTACTTC	CASSQAHEQYF
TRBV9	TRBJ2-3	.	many	TGTGCCAGCAACCTATTAAGCACAGATACGCAGTATTTT	CASNLLSTDTQYF
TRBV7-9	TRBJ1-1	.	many	TGTGCCACTAACACTGAAGCTTTCTTT	CATNTEAFF
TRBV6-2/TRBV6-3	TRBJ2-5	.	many	TGTGCCAGCTGGATTAGCGGCGCGGGGACCCAGTACTTC	CASWISGAGTQYF
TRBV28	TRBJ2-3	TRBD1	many	TGTGCCAGCAGTTTCCGTCAGCCCCGGACAGGGGCTCTCCCCGATACGCAGTATTTT	CASSFRQPRTGALPDTQYF
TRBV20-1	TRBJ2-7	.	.	TGCAGTGCCCGTTTGGACGAGCAGTACTTC	CSARLDEQYF
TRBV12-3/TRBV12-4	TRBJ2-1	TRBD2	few	TGTGCCAGCAGTTCCCCCGTAGCGGGAGGGGGAGAGCAGTTCTTC	CASSSPVAGGGEQFF
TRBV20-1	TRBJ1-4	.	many	TGCAGTGTCCTGGGGCAGTGGGATGAAAAACTGTTTTTT	CSVLGQWDEKLFF
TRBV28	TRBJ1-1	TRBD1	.	TGTGCCAGCAGTGGGGACAGGGCGAACACTGAAGCTTTCTTT	CASSGDRANTEAFF